A selection of T cell receptor beta chains follows, all from one sample in a study of T cells in Graves' hyperthyroidism and ophthalmopathy. One entry per CDR3 protein results from TCRdb running MiXCR on the multiplex PCR reads. The sample includes around 380,000 distinct CDR3 sequences, roughly 14% seen only once; the top ten take roughly 20%. The material sequenced was blood. Receptor source: a man aged 30-40 years with Graves' hyperthyroidism that later progressed to Graves' ophthalmopathy. Both conserved end residues are part of each CDR3. A D gene is named only where the DNA matches it firmly. Size values are once, few and many counts, or a class for expanded clones, and some rows have none.

TRBV15	TRBD1	few	TRBJ2-1	TGTGCCACCAGCAGAGGGACAGGGTTATACAATGAGCAGTTCTTC	CATSRGTGLYNEQFF
TRBV2	NA	many	TRBJ2-3	TGTGCCGCGGGCGGATTAAGCCCAGATACGCAGTATTTT	CAAGGLSPDTQYF
TRBV5-1	TRBD1	few	TRBJ1-1	TGCGCCAGCAGCTCCGTGGCAGGGGGCTCTATTGAAGCTTTCTTT	CASSSVAGGSIEAFF
TRBV7-9	NA	NA	TRBJ1-1	TGTGCCAGCAGTCAAATGGGGGCCGGAGGCACTGAAGCTTTCTTT	CASSQMGAGGTEAFF
TRBV27	NA	many	TRBJ1-5	TGTGCCAGCAGGCCAGATGGGGGCCAGCCCCAGCATTTT	CASRPDGGQPQHF
TRBV6-1	TRBD2	NA	TRBJ2-7	TGTGCCAGCAGGCCGGGACTAGCCGCCTACGAGCAGTACTTC	CASRPGLAAYEQYF
TRBV7-9	NA	many	TRBJ1-2	TGTGCCAGCAGCTTAAGTTCCCCGGGGAGGGCCGGCTACACCTTC	CASSLSSPGRAGYTF
TRBV7-2	NA	few	TRBJ2-1	TGTGCCAGCAGCTTATACGGTGAGCAGTTCTTC	CASSLYGEQFF
TRBV6-1	NA	few	TRBJ1-4	TGTGCCAGCAGTTTAAAGGGAGTCCCTAATGAAAAACTGTTTTTT	CASSLKGVPNEKLFF
TRBV5-6	NA	NA	TRBJ1-4	TGTGCCAGCAGCACCTATAATGAAAAACTGTTTTTT	CASSTYNEKLFF
TRBV5-1	NA	NA	TRBJ1-5	TGCGCCAGCAGCAAGGACGGAGTCGGGTCCCAGCATTTT	CASSKDGVGSQHF
TRBV30	NA	NA	TRBJ2-4	TGTGCCTGGAGTTCTTTAGCGGCGAAAAACATTCAGTACTTC	CAWSSLAAKNIQYF
TRBV6-1	TRBD2	many	TRBJ2-1	TGTGCCAGCAGTGCCTCTAGCGGGGGATCCTACTACAATGAGCAGTTCTTC	CASSASSGGSYYNEQFF
TRBV30	NA	few	TRBJ2-3	TGTGCCTGGAGTGTAAGGCAAACAGATACGCAGTATTTT	CAWSVRQTDTQYF
TRBV5-8	NA	many	TRBJ1-6	TGTGCCAGCAGCTTGCTCCAAAATAATTCACCCCTCCACTTT	CASSLLQNNSPLHF
TRBV5-1	NA	few	TRBJ1-3	TGCGCCAGCAGCCCCCTACTCCGCTCTGGAAACACCATATATTTT	CASSPLLRSGNTIYF
TRBV28	NA	many	TRBJ2-5	TGTGCCAGCAGTTTACTTAGGGGCAGGCCGAAGACCCAGTACTTC	CASSLLRGRPKTQYF
TRBV6-1	NA	NA	TRBJ1-5	TGTGCCAGCAGTGACAGGGACCTCAATCAGCCCCAGCATTTT	CASSDRDLNQPQHF
TRBV12-3/TRBV12-4	NA	many	TRBJ2-7	TGTGCCAGCAAAGGAGAGGGAGTCGGGATCGAGCAGTACTTC	CASKGEGVGIEQYF
TRBV18	TRBD1	many	TRBJ1-1	TGTGCCAGCTCTTGGACAGGGTCGCACACTGAAGCTTTCTTT	CASSWTGSHTEAFF
TRBV19	NA	NA	TRBJ2-2	TGTGCCAGTGGACAGCAAAACACCGGGGAGCTGTTTTTT	CASGQQNTGELFF
TRBV28	TRBD1	many	TRBJ2-1	TGTGCCAGCAGTTTATCAGGGGGTAGCTCCTACAATGAGCAGTTCTTC	CASSLSGGSSYNEQFF
TRBV7-9	TRBD2	many	TRBJ2-5	TGTGCCAGCAGCTTCCGACTAGCGGGGGGCCAAGAGACCCAGTACTTC	CASSFRLAGGQETQYF
TRBV12-5	NA	many	TRBJ2-5	TGTGCTAGTGGCTGGGGCAGGGTGGAAGAGACCCAGTACTTC	CASGWGRVEETQYF
TRBV6-2/TRBV6-3	NA	many	TRBJ1-2	TGTGCCAGCAGTTCTCGAGACAGGACCTACACCTTC	CASSSRDRTYTF
TRBV15	NA	few	TRBJ1-4	TGTGCCACCAGCAAGGTACAGGGAACTAATGAAAAACTGTTTTTT	CATSKVQGTNEKLFF
TRBV3-1	NA	NA	TRBJ2-5	TGTGCCAGCAGCCAAGACGCAACACGTGAGACCCAGTACTTC	CASSQDATRETQYF
TRBV6-1	NA	many	TRBJ2-7	TGTGCCAGCAGTTGGTCGACAGGGACTTATACCTACGAGCAGTACTTC	CASSWSTGTYTYEQYF
TRBV5-1	TRBD1	NA	TRBJ1-6	TGCGCCAGCAGCAGAGAGCCAGGGGGCCCTAATTCACCCCTCCACTTT	CASSREPGGPNSPLHF
TRBV5-6	NA	few	TRBJ1-6	TGTGCCAGCAGCTACGGGACGGTCAATTCACCCCTCCACTTT	CASSYGTVNSPLHF
TRBV13	NA	NA	TRBJ2-1	TGTGCCAGCAGCTTACGGGGAGTCTACAATGAGCAGTTCTTC	CASSLRGVYNEQFF
TRBV10-3	TRBD2	many	TRBJ2-1	TGTGCCATCAGTGCGGAGCGGGGGCCCCATCGGGAGCAGTTCTTC	CAISAERGPHREQFF
TRBV7-9	NA	many	TRBJ2-7	TGTGCCAGCAGGAGGGACCCTGAGGAGCAGTACTTC	CASRRDPEEQYF